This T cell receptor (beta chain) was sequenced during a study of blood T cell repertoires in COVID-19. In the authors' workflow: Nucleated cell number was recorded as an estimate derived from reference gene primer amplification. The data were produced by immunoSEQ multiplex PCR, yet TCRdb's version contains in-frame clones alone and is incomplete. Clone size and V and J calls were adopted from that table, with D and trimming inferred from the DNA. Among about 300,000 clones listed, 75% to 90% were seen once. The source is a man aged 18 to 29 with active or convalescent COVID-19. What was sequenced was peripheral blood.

The CDR3 bases are TGTGCCAGCAGCTTTCAAGGACAGGTACCCTACGAGCAGTACTTC. Amino acids: CASSFQGQVPYEQYF. V and J are TRBV5-6 and TRBJ2-7, with 7 bases identical to TRBD1. The V and J ends lost 2 bases and 2 bases, in that order; junction bases with no gene match: 7. The length of the CDR3 is 15 residues. Germline V gives CDR1 SGHDT, CDR2 YYEEEE.